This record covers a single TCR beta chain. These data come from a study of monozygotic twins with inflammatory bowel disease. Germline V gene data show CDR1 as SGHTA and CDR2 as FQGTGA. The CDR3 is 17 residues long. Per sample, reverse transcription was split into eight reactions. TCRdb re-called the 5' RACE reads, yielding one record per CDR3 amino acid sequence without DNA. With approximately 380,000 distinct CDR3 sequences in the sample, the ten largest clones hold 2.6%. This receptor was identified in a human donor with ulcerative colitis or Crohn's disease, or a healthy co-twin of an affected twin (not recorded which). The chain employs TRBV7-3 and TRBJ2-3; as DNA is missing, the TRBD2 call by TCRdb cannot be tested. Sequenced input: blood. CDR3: CASSLTIAGAFTDTQYF.